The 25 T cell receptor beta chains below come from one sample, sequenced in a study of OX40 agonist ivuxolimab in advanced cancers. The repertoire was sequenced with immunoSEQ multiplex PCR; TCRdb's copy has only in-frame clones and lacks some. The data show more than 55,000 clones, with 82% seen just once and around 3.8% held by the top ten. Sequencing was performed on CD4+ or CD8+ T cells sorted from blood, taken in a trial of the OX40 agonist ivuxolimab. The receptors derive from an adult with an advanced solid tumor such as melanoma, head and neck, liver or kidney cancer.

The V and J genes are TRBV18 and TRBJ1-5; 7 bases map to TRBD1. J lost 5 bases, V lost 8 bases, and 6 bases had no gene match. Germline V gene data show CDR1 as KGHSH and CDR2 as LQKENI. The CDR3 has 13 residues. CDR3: CASRDREHQPQHF. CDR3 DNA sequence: TGTGCCAGCCGCGACAGGGAGCATCAGCCCCAGCATTTT.

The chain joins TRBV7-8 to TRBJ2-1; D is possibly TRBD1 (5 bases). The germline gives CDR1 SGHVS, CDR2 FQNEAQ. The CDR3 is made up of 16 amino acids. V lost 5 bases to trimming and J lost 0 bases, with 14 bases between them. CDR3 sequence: CASSHGRQSSYNEQFF. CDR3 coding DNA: TGTGCCAGCAGCCATGGACGACAGAGCTCCTACAATGAGCAGTTCTTC.

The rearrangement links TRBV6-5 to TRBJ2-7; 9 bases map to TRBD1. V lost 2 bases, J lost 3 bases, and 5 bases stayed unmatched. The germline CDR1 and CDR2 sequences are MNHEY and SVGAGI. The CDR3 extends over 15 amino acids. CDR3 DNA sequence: TGTGCCAGCAGTTACAACTCGGGACAGGGCTACGAGCAGTACTTC. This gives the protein CASSYNSGQGYEQYF.

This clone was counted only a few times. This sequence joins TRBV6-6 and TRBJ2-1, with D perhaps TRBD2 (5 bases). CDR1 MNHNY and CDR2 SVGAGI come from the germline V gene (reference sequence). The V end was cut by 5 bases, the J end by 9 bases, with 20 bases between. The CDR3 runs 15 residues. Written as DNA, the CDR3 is TGTGCCAGCAGTCTAGGGTTGGGTTATAGCGTTGAGCAGTTCTTC. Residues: CASSLGLGYSVEQFF.

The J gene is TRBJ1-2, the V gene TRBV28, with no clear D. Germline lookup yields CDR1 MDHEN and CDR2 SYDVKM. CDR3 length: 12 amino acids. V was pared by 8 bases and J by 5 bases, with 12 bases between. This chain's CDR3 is CASERPAYGYTF. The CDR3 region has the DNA TGTGCCAGCGAAAGACCCGCGTATGGCTACACCTTC.

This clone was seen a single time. In DNA, the CDR3 is TGTGCCGGGCAAGGGGGCCAGAACACTGAAGCTTTCTTT. This translates into CAGQGGQNTEAFF. The chain carries TRBV5-4 and TRBJ1-1, with TRBD1 matching 7 bases. Germline loops: CDR1 SGHNT, CDR2 YYREEE (reference sequence). The CDR3 covers 13 residues. With 10 bases clipped from V and 1 base from J, the junction kept 7 bases outside the gene matches.

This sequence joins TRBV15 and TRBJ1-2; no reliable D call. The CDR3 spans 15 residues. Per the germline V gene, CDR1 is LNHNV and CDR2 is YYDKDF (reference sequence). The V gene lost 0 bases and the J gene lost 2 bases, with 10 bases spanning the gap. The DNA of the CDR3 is TGTGCCACCAGCAGAGATCACTACAGAAACTATGGCTACACCTTC. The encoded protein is CATSRDHYRNYGYTF.

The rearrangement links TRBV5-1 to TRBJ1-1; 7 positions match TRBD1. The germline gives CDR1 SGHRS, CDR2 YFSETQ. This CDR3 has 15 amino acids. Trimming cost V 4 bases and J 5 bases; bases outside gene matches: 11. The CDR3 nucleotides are TGCGCCAGCAGCATCCCCCAGGGGGTCGGAACTGAAGCTTTCTTT. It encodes CASSIPQGVGTEAFF.

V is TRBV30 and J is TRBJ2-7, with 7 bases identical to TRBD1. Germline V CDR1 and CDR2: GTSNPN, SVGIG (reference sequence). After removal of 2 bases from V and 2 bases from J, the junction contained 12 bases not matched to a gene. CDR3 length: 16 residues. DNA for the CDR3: TGTGCCTGGAGTCTCAAGGACAGGTCCGGGACCTACGAGCAGTACTTC. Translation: CAWSLKDRSGTYEQYF.

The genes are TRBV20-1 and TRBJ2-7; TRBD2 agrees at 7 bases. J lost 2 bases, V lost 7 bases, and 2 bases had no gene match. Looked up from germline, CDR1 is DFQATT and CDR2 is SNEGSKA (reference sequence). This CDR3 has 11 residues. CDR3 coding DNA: TGCAGTGGGCGGGGGACCTACGAGCAGTACTTC. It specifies CSGRGTYEQYF.

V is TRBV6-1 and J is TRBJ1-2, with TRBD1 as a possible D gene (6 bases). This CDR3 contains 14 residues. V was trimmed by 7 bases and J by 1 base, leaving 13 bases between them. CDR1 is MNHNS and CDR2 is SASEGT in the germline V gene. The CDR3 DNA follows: TGTGCCAGCATCGGCAGGGGACTTAACTATGGCTACACCTTC. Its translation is CASIGRGLNYGYTF.

Here the CDR3 DNA reads TGTGCCAGCAGTTTCCGTGAGACCCAGTACTTC. Encoded protein: CASSFRETQYF. V usage is TRBV28 and J usage is TRBJ2-5; D not resolved. Trimming removed 3 bases at V and 5 bases at J, with 4 bases between. CDR1 MDHEN and CDR2 SYDVKM come from the germline V gene. This CDR3 contains 11 residues.

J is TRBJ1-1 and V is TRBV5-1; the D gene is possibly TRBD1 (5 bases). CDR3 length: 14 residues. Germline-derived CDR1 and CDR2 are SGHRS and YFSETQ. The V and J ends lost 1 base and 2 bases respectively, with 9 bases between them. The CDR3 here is CASSLLQGNTEAFF. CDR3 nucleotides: TGCGCCAGCAGCTTGCTGCAGGGTAACACTGAAGCTTTCTTT. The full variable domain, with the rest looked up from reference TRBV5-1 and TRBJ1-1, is KAGVTQTPRYLIKTRGQQVTLSCSPISGHRSVSWYQQTPGQGLQFLFEYFSETQRNKGNFPGRFSGRQFSNSRSEMNVSTLELGDSALYLCASSLLQGNTEAFFGQGTRLTVV.

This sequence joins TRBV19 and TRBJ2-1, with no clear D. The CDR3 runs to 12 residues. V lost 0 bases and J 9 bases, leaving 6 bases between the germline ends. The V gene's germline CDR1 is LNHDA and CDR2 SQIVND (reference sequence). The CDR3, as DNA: TGTGCCAGTAGTATAGATGTGACTGAGCAGTTCTTC. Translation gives CASSIDVTEQFF. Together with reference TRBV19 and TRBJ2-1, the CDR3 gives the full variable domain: DGGITQSPKYLFRKEGQNVTLSCEQNLNHDAMYWYRQDPGQGLRLIYYSQIVNDFQKGDIAEGYSVSREKKESFPLTVTSAQKNPTAFYLCASSIDVTEQFFGPGTRLTVL.

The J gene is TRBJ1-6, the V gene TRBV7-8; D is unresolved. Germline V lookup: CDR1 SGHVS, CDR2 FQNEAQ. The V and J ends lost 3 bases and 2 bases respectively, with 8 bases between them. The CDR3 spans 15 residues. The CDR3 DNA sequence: TGTGCCAGCAGCTTGGGCGAAACCTATAATTCACCCCTCCACTTT. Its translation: CASSLGETYNSPLHF.

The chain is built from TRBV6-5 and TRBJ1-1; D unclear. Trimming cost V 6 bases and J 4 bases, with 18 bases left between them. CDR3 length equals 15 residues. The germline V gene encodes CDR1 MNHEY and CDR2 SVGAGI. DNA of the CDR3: TGTGCCAGCAGGGTCCACCGTTTGGTTGGCACTGAAGCTTTCTTT. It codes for CASRVHRLVGTEAFF.

The CDR3 DNA reads TGTGCCAGCAGCTTAGTCGCTAGCGGGGGCGGGAGCACAGATACGCAGTATTTT. Its translation: CASSLVASGGGSTDTQYF. This sequence joins TRBV11-2 and TRBJ2-3, with 10 positions matching TRBD2. The CDR3 covers 18 residues. Germline V gene data show CDR1 as SGHAT and CDR2 as FQNNGV. V lost 1 base to trimming and J lost 0 bases; unmatched junction nucleotides: 7. Using reference TRBV11-2 and TRBJ2-3 for the parts outside the CDR3, the full variable domain is EAGVAQSPRYKIIEKRQSVAFWCNPISGHATLYWYQQILGQGPKLLIQFQNNGVVDDSQLPKDRFSAERLKGVDSTLKIQPAKLEDSAVYLCASSLVASGGGSTDTQYFGPGTRLTVL.

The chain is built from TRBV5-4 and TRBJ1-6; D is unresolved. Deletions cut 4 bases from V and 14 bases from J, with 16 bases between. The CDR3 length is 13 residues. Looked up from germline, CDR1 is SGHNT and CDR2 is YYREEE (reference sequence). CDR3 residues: CASSDKTSKALHF. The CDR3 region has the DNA TGTGCCAGCAGCGACAAGACTTCCAAGGCCCTCCACTTT.

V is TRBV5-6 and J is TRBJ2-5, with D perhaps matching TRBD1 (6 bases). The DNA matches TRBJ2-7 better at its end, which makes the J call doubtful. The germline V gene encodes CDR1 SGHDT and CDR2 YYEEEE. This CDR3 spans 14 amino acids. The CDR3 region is CASSFQGFPYEQYF. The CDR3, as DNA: TGTGCCAGCAGTTTTCAGGGGTTTCCCTACGAGCAGTACTTC.

CDR3 DNA sequence: TGTGCCAGTATCCAACAGCGGGTGAACACTGAAGCTTTCTTT. Translating it yields CASIQQRVNTEAFF. The chain carries TRBV19 and TRBJ1-1; no clear D gene. The CDR3 length is 14 residues. Germline CDR1 LNHDA, CDR2 SQIVND (reference sequence). The V and J ends lost 7 bases and 0 bases respectively, with 12 bases between them.

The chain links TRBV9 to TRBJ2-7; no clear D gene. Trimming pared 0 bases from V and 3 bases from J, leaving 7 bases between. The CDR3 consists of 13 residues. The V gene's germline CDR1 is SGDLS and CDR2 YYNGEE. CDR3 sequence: CASSVDLDYEQYF. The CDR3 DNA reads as TGTGCCAGCAGCGTAGATTTAGACTACGAGCAGTACTTC.

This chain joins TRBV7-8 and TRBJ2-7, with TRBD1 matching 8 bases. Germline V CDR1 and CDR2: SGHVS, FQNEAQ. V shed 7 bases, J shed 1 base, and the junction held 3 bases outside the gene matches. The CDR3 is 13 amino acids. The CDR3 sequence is CASKTGVSYEQYF. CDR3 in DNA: TGTGCCAGCAAGACAGGGGTGTCCTACGAGCAGTACTTC.

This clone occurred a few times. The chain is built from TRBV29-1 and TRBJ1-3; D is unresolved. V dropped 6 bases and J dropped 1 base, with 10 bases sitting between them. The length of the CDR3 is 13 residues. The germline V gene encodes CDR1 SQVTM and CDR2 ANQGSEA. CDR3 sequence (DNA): TGCAGCGTACGGGAGGGATCTGGAAACACCATATATTTT. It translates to CSVREGSGNTIYF.

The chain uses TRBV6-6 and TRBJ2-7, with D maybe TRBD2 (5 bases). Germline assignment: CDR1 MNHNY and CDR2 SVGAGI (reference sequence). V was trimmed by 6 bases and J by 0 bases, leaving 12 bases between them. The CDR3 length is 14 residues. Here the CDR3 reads CASRQRRDSYEQYF. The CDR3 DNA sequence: TGTGCCAGCAGACAACGCCGGGACTCCTACGAGCAGTACTTC.

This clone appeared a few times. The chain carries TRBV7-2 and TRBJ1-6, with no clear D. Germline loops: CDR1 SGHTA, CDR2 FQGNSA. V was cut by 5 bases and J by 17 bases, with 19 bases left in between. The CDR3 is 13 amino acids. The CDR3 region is CASSEDRDNHIHF. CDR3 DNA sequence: TGTGCCAGCAGCGAAGACCGGGATAACCACATCCACTTT.